This T cell receptor (beta chain) was profiled in a study of cytomegalovirus exposure and HLA in healthy donors. The PCR employed 60 Vbeta primers together with 13 Jbeta primers. TCRdb keeps only in-frame clones here, not all; method: immunoSEQ multiplex PCR. The table includes 180,000 or so clones, 82% detected once. After removal of 5 bases from V and 7 bases from J, the junction contained 28 bases not matched to a gene. The germline V gene encodes CDR1 KGHSH and CDR2 LQKENI. There are 21 residues in the CDR3. This clone was seen only a few times. V and J are TRBV18 and TRBJ2-1, with 8 bases identical to TRBD2. The sample comprised PBMCs. The sequence was collected from a male donor in good health and CMV-seronegative. CDR3 residues: CASSGGDHPRGDWGSGNEQFF. In DNA, the CDR3 is TGTGCCAGCTCAGGGGGCGACCACCCGCGGGGGGACTGGGGGTCAGGGAATGAGCAGTTCTTC.